This T cell receptor beta chain was sequenced in a study of tumor-infiltrating lymphocytes in oesophageal squamous cell carcinoma. Using its own MiXCR run on the PCR reads, TCRdb lists one record per CDR3 protein. The sample has about 20,000 distinct CDR3 sequences, 35% to 50% seen once; the top ten hold 29%. This clonotype was counted at least ten times. Trimming cost V 2 bases and J 5 bases, with 6 bases left between them. The CDR3 sequence is 12 residues long. Germline CDR1 and CDR2: MNHNS and SASEGT. The TCR comes from a male donor with esophageal squamous cell carcinoma. Material: esophageal tumor tissue. The chain recombines TRBV6-1 with TRBJ2-5; D unclear. In DNA form, the CDR3 reads TGTGCCAGCAGTGAACCGTTTGAGACCCAGTACTTC. Protein product: CASSEPFETQYF.